Presented here are 2 T cell receptor beta chains from one specimen sequenced in a study of T cells in Graves' hyperthyroidism and ophthalmopathy. Template material for amplifying TCR beta CDR3 regions consisted of RNA transcripts. An initial round of RT-PCR targeting the TCR CDR3 relied on the HTBI primer set. Using its own MiXCR run on the multiplex PCR reads, TCRdb lists one record per CDR3 protein. The data contain around 350,000 distinct CDR3 sequences, roughly 17% of them seen just once; the ten biggest clones take up around 35%. Material: blood. All receptors derive from a woman aged 30 to 39 with Graves' hyperthyroidism that later progressed to Graves' ophthalmopathy.

In its sample, this clonotype was seen many times. The gene calls are TRBV6-2 or TRBV6-3 and TRBJ2-1; D gene ambiguous. The germline gives CDR1 MNHEY, CDR2 SVGEGT. The CDR3 has 14 residues. V shed 4 bases and J shed 11 bases, with 18 bases lying between them. The CDR3 sequence: CASSSMEIKGKQFF. The CDR3 coding sequence is TGTGCCAGCAGTTCGATGGAGATCAAAGGAAAGCAGTTCTTC.

This clonotype was seen more than once but under ten times. The V gene is TRBV3-1, the J gene TRBJ1-1; D call uncertain. The V gene lost 1 base and the J gene lost 1 base, with 13 bases spanning the gap. This CDR3 has 16 residues. The germline V gene encodes CDR1 LGHDT and CDR2 YNNKEL (reference sequence). CDR3: CASSQAQFGRNTEAFF. The DNA of the CDR3 is TGTGCCAGCAGCCAAGCCCAATTTGGCAGGAACACTGAAGCTTTCTTT.